This T cell receptor (beta chain) was found in a study of neurological immune-mediated disorders. Each CDR3 protein gets one entry after TCRdb re-called the 5' RACE reads with MiXCR. The table has more than 35,000 distinct CDR3 sequences, approximately 10% seen once. Trimming stripped 0 bases from V and 4 bases from J, with 31 bases between. The CDR3 spans 23 residues. Germline V CDR1 and CDR2: SEHNR, FQNEAQ (reference sequence). This clonotype was sampled from a woman aged 30 to 39 with HTLV-1-associated myelopathy (HAM/TSP). The sequenced sample was PBMCs. The chain recombines TRBV7-9 with TRBJ2-6, with a possible D match to TRBD1 (7 bases). Here the CDR3 DNA reads TGTGCCAGCAGCTTAGCGTTAATTTGGAGGGGGCAAGGAGGGGAATCCGGGGCCAACGTCCTGACTTTC. Its translation is CASSLALIWRGQGGESGANVLTF.